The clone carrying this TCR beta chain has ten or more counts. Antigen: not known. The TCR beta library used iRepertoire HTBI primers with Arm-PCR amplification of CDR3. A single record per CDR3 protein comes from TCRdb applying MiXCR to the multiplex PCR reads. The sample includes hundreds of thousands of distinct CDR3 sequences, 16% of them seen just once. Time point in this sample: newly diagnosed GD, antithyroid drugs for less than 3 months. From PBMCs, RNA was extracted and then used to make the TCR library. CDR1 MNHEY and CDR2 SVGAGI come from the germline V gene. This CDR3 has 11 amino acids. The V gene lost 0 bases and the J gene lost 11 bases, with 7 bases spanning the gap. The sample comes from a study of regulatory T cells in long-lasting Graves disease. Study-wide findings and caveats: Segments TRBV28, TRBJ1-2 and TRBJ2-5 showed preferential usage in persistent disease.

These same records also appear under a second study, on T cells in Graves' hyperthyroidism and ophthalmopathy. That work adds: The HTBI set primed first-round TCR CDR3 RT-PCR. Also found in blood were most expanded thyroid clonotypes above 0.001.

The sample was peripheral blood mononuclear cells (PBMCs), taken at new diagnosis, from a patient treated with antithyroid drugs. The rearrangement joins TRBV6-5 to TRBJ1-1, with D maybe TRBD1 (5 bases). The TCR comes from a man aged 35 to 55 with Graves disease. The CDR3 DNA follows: TGTGCCAGCAGTTACTCGGGACGTGCTTTCTTT. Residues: CASSYSGRAFF.